One T cell receptor (beta chain) is described in this entry. Its antigen is not known. This entry belongs to a study of PD-1 blockade in classical Hodgkin lymphoma. Study-wide context: Patients got intravenous nivolumab 3 mg/kg every 2 weeks.

Every single patient, without exception, relapsed after autologous stem cell transplantation, and brentuximab vedotin exposure varied. Looked up from germline, CDR1 is SGHDT and CDR2 is YYEEEE. V dropped 0 bases and J dropped 5 bases, with 11 bases sitting between them. The CDR3 is made up of 14 amino acids. TCRdb's copy holds only in-frame clones and misses some; the assay was immunoSEQ multiplex PCR. The sample yields 50,000 to 75,000 clones, 75% to 90% seen once. Whole-study results and caveats: By cycle point C4D1, TCR diversity had risen significantly in CD4+ cells (but not CD8+ cells). Relative to healthy donors, newly diagnosed patients reportedly had lower baseline TCR diversity, which was reported as lower still in relapsed/refractory patients.

This chain connects TRBV5-6 to TRBJ1-1; D not resolved. The clonotype originates from a human donor with classical Hodgkin lymphoma. The input for sequencing was peripheral blood mononuclear cells (PBMCs), taken at baseline. For the CDR3, the DNA is TGTGCCAGCAGCTTGGCGATGGGAGGAACTGAAGCTTTCTTT. Translation gives CASSLAMGGTEAFF.